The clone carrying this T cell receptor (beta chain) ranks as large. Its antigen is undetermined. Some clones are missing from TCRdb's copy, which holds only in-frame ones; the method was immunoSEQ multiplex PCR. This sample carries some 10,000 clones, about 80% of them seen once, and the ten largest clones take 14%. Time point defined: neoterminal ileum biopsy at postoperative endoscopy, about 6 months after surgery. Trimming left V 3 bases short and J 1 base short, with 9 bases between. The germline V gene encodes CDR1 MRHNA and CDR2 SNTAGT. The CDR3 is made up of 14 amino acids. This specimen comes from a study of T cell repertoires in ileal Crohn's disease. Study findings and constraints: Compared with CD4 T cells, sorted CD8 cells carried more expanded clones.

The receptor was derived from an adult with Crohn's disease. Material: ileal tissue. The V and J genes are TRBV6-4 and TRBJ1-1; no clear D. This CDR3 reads CASSEGGQNTEAFF. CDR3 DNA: TGTGCCAGCAGTGAAGGTGGGCAGAACACTGAAGCTTTCTTT.